This TCR beta chain was sequenced during a study of T cell responses to AZD1222 COVID-19 vaccine. Overall study context: Analyses pooled second doses at about 4 or about 12 weeks.

General study points: Reportedly, nearly half of unique spike TCRs recognized epitopes outside B.1.351/B.1.1.7 mutations. Donors skewed white British and female; clonal diversity was possibly underestimated. Among AZD1222 vaccinees, only 5 to 7 were seropositive at baseline.

The assay was immunoSEQ multiplex PCR, and TCRdb's table has in-frame clones only and misses some. The table records about 140,000 clones, approximately 90% of them present only once. As regards this clone: What it recognizes is unknown.

This TCR derives from an adult in good health. Sequences were derived from peripheral blood, sampled on day 0 of AZD1222 vaccination.

The CDR3, as DNA: TGTGCCAGCATGGGGGGCGCTTACTATGGCTACACCTTC. Its translation is CASMGGAYYGYTF. The chain combines TRBV6-5 with TRBJ1-2; TRBD1 might be the D (6 bases). This CDR3 is built from 13 residues. V was shortened by 7 bases and J by 3 bases, with 12 bases between the two germline ends. Germline V lookup: CDR1 MNHEY, CDR2 SVGAGI.